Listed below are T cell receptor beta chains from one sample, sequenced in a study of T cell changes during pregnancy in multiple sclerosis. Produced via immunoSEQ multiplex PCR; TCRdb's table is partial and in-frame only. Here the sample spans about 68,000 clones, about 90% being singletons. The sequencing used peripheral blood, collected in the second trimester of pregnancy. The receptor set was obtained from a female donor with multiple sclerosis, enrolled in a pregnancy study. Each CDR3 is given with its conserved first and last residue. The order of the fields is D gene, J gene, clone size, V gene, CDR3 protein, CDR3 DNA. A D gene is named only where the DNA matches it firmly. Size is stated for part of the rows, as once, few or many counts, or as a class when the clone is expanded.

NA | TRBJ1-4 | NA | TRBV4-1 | CASSHINMGLTTNEKLFF | TGCGCCAGCAGCCACATAAATATGGGCCTAACAACTAATGAAAAACTGTTTTTT
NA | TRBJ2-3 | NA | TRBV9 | CASSVGSADTQYF | TGTGCCAGCAGCGTGGGCAGTGCAGATACGCAGTATTTT
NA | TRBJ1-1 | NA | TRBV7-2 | CASSSDGDTEAFF | TGTGCCAGCAGTTCCGACGGGGACACTGAAGCTTTCTTT
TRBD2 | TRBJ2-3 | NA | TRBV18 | CASSLAGGTDTQYF | TGTGCCAGCTCACTAGCGGGGGGCACAGATACGCAGTATTTT
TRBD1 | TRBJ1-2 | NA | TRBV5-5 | CASSFGDRGRGYTF | TGTGCCAGCAGCTTCGGCGACAGGGGACGTGGCTACACCTTC
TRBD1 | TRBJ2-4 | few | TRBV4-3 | CASSQDLKGAYQNIQYF | TGCGCCAGCAGCCAAGATCTGAAGGGGGCCTACCAAAACATTCAGTACTTC
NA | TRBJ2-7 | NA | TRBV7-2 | CASSRTVGEQYF | TGTGCCAGCAGCAGAACGGTTGGCGAGCAGTACTTC
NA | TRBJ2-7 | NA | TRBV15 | CATRSGSYEQYF | TGTGCCACCAGGAGCGGATCCTACGAGCAGTACTTC
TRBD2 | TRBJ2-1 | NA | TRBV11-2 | CASSLVTRLAGKDIDEQFF | TGTGCCAGCAGCTTAGTAACGAGACTAGCGGGGAAAGACATCGATGAGCAGTTCTTC
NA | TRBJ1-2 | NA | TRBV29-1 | CSVDQLGGYGYTF | TGCAGCGTTGACCAGTTAGGGGGCTATGGCTACACCTTC
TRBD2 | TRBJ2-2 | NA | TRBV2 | CASSVTSGGTNTGELFF | TGTGCCAGCAGTGTGACTAGCGGGGGGACGAACACCGGGGAGCTGTTTTTT
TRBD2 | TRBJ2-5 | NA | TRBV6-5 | CASSYGSSGRETQYF | TGTGCCAGCAGTTACGGGTCTAGCGGTAGAGAGACCCAGTACTTC
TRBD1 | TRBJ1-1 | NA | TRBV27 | CASTQTGTNTEAFF | TGTGCCAGCACCCAGACAGGGACTAACACTGAAGCTTTCTTT
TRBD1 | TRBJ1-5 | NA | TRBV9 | CASSDTGVNQPQHF | TGTGCCAGCAGCGATACAGGGGTTAATCAGCCCCAGCATTTT
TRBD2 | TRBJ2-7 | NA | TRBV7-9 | CASSLSQSGNEQYF | TGTGCCAGCAGCTTAAGTCAAAGCGGGAACGAGCAGTACTTC
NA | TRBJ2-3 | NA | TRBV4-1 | CASSSPGTDTQYF | TGCGCCAGCAGCTCGCCGGGCACAGATACGCAGTATTTT
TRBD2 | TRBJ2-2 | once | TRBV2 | CASSRSAGGTHTGELFF | TGTGCCAGCAGTAGGTCGGCGGGGGGAACACACACCGGGGAGCTGTTTTTT
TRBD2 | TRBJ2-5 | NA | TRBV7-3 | CASSLYGLAGTQETQYF | TGTGCCAGCAGCTTATACGGGCTAGCGGGTACCCAAGAGACCCAGTACTTC
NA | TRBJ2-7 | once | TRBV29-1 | CSVSQGPYEQYF | TGCAGCGTGTCCCAGGGGCCCTACGAGCAGTACTTC
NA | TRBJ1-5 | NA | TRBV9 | CASSVAAAENQPQHF | TGTGCCAGCAGCGTAGCGGCGGCAGAAAATCAGCCCCAGCATTTT
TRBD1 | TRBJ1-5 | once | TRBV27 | CASSLTGVYNQPQHF | TGTGCCAGCAGTTTAACAGGGGTATACAATCAGCCCCAGCATTTT
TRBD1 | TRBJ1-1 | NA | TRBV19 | CAITGQANTEAFF | TGTGCCATCACGGGACAGGCCAACACTGAAGCTTTCTTT
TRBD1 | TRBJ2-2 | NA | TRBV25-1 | CASSEHSPDREKSGELFF | TGTGCCAGCAGTGAACACTCCCCGGACAGGGAGAAGTCCGGGGAGCTGTTTTTT
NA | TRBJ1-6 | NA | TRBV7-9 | CASSLAGASSPLHF | TGTGCCAGCAGCTTAGCGGGGGCAAGTTCACCCCTCCACTTT
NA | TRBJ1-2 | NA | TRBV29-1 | CSVATGTYGYTF | TGCAGCGTTGCAACAGGGACCTATGGCTACACCTTC
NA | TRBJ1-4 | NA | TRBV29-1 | CSAKDRPGAATNEKLFF | TGCAGCGCCAAGGACAGACCGGGCGCCGCAACTAATGAAAAACTGTTTTTT
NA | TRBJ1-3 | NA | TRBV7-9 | CASSLRGVSGNTIYF | TGTGCCAGCAGCTTACGAGGAGTCTCTGGAAACACCATATATTTT
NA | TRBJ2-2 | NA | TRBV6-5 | CASSYSGGNTGELFF | TGTGCCAGCAGTTACTCGGGAGGAAACACCGGGGAGCTGTTTTTT
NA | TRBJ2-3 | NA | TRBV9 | CASSLAQGTQYF | TGTGCCAGCAGCCTCGCCCAGGGGACGCAGTATTTT